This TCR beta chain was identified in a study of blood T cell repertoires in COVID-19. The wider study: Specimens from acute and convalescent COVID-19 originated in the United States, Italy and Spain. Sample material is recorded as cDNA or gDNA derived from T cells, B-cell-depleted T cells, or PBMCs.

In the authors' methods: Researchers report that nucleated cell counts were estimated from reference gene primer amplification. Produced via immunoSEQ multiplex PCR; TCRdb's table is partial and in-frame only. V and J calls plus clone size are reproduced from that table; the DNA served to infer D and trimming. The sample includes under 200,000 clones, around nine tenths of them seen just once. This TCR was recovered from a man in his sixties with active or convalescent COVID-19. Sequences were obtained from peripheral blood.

The CDR3 coding sequence is TGTGCCAGCTCACGGAACAGGGGGCGGACAGATACGCAGTATTTT. As protein: CASSRNRGRTDTQYF. The V and J genes are TRBV18 and TRBJ2-3, with 9 positions matching TRBD1. In germline, CDR1 is KGHSH, CDR2 LQKENI. The length of the CDR3 is 15 residues. V shed 4 bases and J 3 bases; nucleotides not matched to a gene: 5.